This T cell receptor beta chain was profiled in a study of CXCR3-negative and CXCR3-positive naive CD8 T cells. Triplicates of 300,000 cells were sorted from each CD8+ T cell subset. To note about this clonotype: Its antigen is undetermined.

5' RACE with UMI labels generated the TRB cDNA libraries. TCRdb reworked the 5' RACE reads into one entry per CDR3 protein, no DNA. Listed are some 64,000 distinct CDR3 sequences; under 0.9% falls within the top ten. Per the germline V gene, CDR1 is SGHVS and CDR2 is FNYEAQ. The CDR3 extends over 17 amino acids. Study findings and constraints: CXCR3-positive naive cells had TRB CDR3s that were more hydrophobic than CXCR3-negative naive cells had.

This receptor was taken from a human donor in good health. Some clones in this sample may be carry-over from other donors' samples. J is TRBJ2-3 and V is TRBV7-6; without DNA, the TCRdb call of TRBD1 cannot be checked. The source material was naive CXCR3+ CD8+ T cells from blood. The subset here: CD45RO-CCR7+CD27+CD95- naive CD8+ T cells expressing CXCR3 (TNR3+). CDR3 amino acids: CASSLWAQGAHLGTQYF.